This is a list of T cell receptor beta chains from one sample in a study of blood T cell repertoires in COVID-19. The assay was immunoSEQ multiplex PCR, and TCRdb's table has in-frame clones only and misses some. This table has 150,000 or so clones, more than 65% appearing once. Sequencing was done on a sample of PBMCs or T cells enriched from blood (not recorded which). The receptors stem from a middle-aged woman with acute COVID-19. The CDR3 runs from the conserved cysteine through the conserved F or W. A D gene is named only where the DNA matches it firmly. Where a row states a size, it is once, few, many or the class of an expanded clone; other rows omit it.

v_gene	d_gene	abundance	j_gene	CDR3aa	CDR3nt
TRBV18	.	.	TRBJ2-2	CASSPTSIKNTGELFF	TGTGCCAGCTCACCAACCAGTATTAAAAACACCGGGGAGCTGTTTTTT
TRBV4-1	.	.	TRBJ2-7	CASSQGLPTYEQYF	TGCGCCAGCAGCCAAGGTTTGCCTACCTACGAGCAGTACTTC
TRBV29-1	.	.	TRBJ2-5	CSVETNLKTQYF	TGCAGCGTTGAAACAAATTTAAAGACCCAGTACTTC
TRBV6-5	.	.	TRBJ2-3	CATALAEGSTDTQYF	TGTGCCACCGCTTTAGCGGAGGGTAGTACAGATACGCAGTATTTT
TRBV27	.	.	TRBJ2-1	CASSLLPPTGSSYNEQFF	TGTGCCAGCAGTTTACTGCCACCAACAGGGAGCTCCTACAATGAGCAGTTCTTC
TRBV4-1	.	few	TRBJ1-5	CASSQRDGLLSNQPQHF	TGCGCCAGCAGCCAACGGGACGGACTACTTAGCAATCAGCCCCAGCATTTT
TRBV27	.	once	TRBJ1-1	CASSLSGGVRTEAFF	TGTGCCAGCAGTTTATCAGGCGGGGTACGGACTGAAGCTTTCTTT
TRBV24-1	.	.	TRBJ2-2	CATSDQTPGTTGELFF	TGTGCCACCAGTGATCAGACCCCCGGGACTACCGGGGAGCTGTTTTTT
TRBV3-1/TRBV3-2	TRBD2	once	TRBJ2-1	CASSQGLAGYNEQFF	TGTGCCAGCAGCCAGGGACTAGCGGGCTACAATGAGCAGTTCTTC
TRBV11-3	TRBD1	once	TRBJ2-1	CASSLSRGLYNEQFF	TGTGCCAGCAGCCTCTCCAGGGGGCTATACAATGAGCAGTTCTTC
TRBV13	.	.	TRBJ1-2	CASMESPRGYTF	TGTGCCAGCATGGAGTCTCCTCGGGGCTACACCTTC
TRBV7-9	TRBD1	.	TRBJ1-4	CASSLAAGGTEKLFF	TGTGCCAGCAGCTTAGCGGCAGGGGGAACTGAAAAACTGTTTTTT
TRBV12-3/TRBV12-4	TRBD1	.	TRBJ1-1	CASSSRQGGEAFF	TGTGCCAGCAGTTCGAGACAGGGGGGAGAAGCTTTCTTT
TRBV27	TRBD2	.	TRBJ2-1	CASSSPPSGRDEQFF	TGTGCCAGCAGTTCCCCCCCTAGCGGGAGGGATGAGCAGTTCTTC
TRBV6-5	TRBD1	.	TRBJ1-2	CASSPGGGYGYTF	TGTGCCAGCAGCCCAGGGGGCGGCTATGGCTACACCTTC
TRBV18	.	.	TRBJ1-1	CASSPLSVLNTEAFF	TGTGCCAGCTCACCATTATCGGTACTGAACACTGAAGCTTTCTTT
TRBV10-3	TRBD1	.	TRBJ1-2	CAISDTGTGGGGYTF	TGTGCCATCAGTGATACCGGGACAGGGGGCGGTGGCTACACCTTC
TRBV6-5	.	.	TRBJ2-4	CASSHPGLGDNIQYF	TGTGCCAGCAGTCATCCGGGACTCGGGGATAACATTCAGTACTTC
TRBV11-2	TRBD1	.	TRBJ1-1	CASSPGTGYMNTEAFF	TGTGCCAGCAGTCCCGGGACAGGGTACATGAACACTGAAGCTTTCTTT
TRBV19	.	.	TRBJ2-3	CASAQGPQTDTQYF	TGTGCCAGTGCCCAGGGGCCCCAAACAGATACGCAGTATTTT
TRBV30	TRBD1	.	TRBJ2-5	CAWKRDRLGTQYF	TGTGCCTGGAAGAGGGACAGGTTAGGGACCCAGTACTTC
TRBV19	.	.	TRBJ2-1	CASMRSAGYNEQFF	TGTGCCAGTATGAGGAGCGCGGGTTACAATGAGCAGTTCTTC
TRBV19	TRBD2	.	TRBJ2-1	CASSIIKAGPPGLGEQFF	TGTGCCAGTAGTATTATAAAAGCGGGACCACCAGGATTGGGGGAGCAGTTCTTC
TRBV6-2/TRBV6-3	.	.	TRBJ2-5	CASSYSDDSNRDRHF	TGTGCCAGCAGTTACTCGGACGACTCTAACAGGGATCGTCACTTC
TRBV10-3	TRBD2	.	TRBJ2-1	CAISGKREDYNEQFF	TGTGCCATCAGTGGAAAGCGGGAGGATTACAATGAGCAGTTCTTC
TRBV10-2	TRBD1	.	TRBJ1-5	CASRGTGGSQPQHF	TGCGCCAGCAGAGGGACAGGGGGCTCTCAGCCCCAGCATTTT
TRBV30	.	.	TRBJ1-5	CAWSRRGSSAQPQHF	TGTGCCTGGAGCCGGAGAGGCAGTTCTGCTCAGCCCCAGCATTTT
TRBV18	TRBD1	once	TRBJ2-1	CASSLSGTAVYNEQFF	TGTGCCAGCTCGCTTTCCGGGACAGCAGTCTACAATGAGCAGTTCTTC
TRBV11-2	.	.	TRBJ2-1	CASSLGSSYNEQFF	TGTGCCAGCAGCTTAGGTAGCTCCTACAATGAGCAGTTCTTC
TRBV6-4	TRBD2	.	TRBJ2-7	CATKGLVMRSYEQYF	TGTGCCACCAAGGGACTAGTCATGAGGTCCTACGAGCAGTACTTC
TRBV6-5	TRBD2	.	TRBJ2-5	CASTSGYQETQYF	TGTGCCAGTACTAGCGGGTATCAAGAGACCCAGTACTTC
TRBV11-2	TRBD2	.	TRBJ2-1	CASSPGGASSSYNEQFF	TGTGCCAGCAGCCCGGGGGGTGCTAGTTCGTCCTACAATGAGCAGTTCTTC
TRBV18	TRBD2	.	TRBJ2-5	CASSPSGRRETQYF	TGTGCCAGCTCTCCTAGCGGGAGAAGAGAGACCCAGTACTTC
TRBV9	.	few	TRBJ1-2	CASSVGQGSGYGYTF	TGTGCCAGCAGCGTAGGGCAGGGATCAGGTTATGGCTACACCTTC
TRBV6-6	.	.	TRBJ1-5	CASSYTAQGGNQPQHF	TGTGCCAGCAGTTACACGGCGCAGGGTGGGAATCAGCCCCAGCATTTT
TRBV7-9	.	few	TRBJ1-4	CASSLDSNEKLFF	TGTGCCAGCAGCTTAGACAGTAATGAAAAACTGTTTTTT
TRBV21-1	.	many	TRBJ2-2	CASSKASPGEPGELFF	TGTGCCAGCAGCAAAGCCTCTCCAGGGGAGCCCGGGGAGCTGTTTTTT
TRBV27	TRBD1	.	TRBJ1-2	CASSSELDRGGGYTF	TGTGCCAGCAGTTCGGAACTCGACAGGGGTGGAGGCTACACCTTC
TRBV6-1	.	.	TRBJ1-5	CASSEVLLSNQPQHF	TGTGCCAGCAGTGAAGTCCTACTCAGCAATCAGCCCCAGCATTTT